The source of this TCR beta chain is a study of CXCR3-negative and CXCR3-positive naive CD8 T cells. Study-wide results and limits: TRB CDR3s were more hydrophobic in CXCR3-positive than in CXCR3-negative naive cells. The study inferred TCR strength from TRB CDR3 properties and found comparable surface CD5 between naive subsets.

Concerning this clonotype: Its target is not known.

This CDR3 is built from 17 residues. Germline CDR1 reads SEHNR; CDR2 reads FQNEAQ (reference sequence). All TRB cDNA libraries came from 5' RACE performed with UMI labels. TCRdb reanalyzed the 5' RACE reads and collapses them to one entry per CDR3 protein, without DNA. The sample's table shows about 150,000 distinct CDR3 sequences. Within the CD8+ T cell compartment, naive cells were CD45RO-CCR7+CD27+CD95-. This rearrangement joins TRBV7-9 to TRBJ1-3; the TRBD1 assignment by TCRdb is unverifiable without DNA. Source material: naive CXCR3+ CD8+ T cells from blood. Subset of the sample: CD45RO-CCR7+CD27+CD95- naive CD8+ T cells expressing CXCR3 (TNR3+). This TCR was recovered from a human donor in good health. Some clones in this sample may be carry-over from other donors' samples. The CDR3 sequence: CASSLPPGRNSGNTIYF.